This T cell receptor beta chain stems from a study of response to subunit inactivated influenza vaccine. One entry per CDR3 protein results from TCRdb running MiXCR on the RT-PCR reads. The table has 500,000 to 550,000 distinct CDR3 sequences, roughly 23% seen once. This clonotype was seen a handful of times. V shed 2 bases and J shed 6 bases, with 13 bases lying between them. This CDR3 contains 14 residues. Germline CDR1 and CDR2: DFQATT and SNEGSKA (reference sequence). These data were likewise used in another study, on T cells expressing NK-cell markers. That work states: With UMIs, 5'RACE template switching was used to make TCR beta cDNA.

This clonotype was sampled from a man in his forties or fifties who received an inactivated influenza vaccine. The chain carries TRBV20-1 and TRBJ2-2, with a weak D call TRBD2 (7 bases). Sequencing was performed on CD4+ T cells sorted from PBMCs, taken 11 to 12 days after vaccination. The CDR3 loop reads CSARKGGSAGELFF. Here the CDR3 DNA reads TGCAGTGCTAGAAAGGGGGGGTCCGCCGGGGAGCTGTTTTTT.